Following are 5 T cell receptor beta chains from one sample sequenced in a study of identifying expanded T cells in peripheral blood. Assay used: immunoSEQ multiplex PCR; TCRdb lists only in-frame clones, some missing. The profile shows around 120,000 clones, approximately 86% of them singletons. Sequenced material: blood. The receptors were sampled from a person aged 18 to 70 in good health.

The rearrangement uses TRBV10-2 and TRBJ2-3; D gene unclear. Per germline, CDR1 WSHSY and CDR2 SAAADI. V lost 6 bases and J lost 1, with 14 bases in between. The CDR3 sequence is 15 residues long. The CDR3 DNA reads as TGCGCCAGCAGCCTACAATATGAGGGCACAGATACGCAGTATTTT. The encoded protein is CASSLQYEGTDTQYF.

The chain joins TRBV12-5 to TRBJ2-3; 9 nucleotides line up with TRBD2. V was pared by 3 bases and J by 5 bases, with 3 bases of the junction left unmatched. The CDR3 loop spans 14 amino acids. Germline V CDR1 and CDR2: LGHNT, FRNRAP. CDR3 nucleotide sequence: TGTGCTAGTGGTTTAAGCGGGGGGCTAGATACGCAGTATTTT. It codes for CASGLSGGLDTQYF. Variable domain in full (rest from reference TRBV12-5 and TRBJ2-3): DARVTQTPRHKVTEMGQEVTMRCQPILGHNTVFWYRQTMMQGLELLAYFRNRAPLDDSGMPKDRFSAEMPDATLATLKIQPSEPRDSAVYFCASGLSGGLDTQYFGPGTRLTVL.

This clone showed up just once. This CDR3 is CASGLYPGTARNTGELFF. The CDR3 DNA reads as TGTGCTAGTGGTTTGTACCCTGGGACAGCACGGAACACCGGGGAGCTGTTTTTT. The chain combines TRBV12-5 with TRBJ2-2, with 7 bases matching TRBD1. The J segment lost 1 base and the V segment lost 2 bases, leaving 10 bases of the junction unmatched. This CDR3 has 18 amino acids. Germline lookup yields CDR1 LGHNT and CDR2 FRNRAP.

The chain is built from TRBV7-3 and TRBJ1-1; the D is unclear. CDR3 length: 15 residues. V was clipped by 5 bases and J by 6 bases, with 19 bases between them. Germline CDR1 reads SGHTA; CDR2 reads FQGTGA. This CDR3 reads CASSKGGKGEAEAFF. The CDR3 coding sequence is TGTGCCAGCAGCAAAGGAGGGAAGGGAGAGGCTGAAGCTTTCTTT.

The J gene is TRBJ2-7, the V gene TRBV6-1; TRBD1 agrees at 7 bases. The ends lost 9 bases at V and 10 bases at J; junction bases unmatched: 18. This CDR3 is 14 amino acids long. Per the germline V gene, CDR1 is MNHNS and CDR2 is SASEGT. CDR3 loop: CASHYDWTGNRQYF. CDR3 coding DNA: TGTGCCAGTCATTACGATTGGACAGGCAACCGTCAGTACTTC.